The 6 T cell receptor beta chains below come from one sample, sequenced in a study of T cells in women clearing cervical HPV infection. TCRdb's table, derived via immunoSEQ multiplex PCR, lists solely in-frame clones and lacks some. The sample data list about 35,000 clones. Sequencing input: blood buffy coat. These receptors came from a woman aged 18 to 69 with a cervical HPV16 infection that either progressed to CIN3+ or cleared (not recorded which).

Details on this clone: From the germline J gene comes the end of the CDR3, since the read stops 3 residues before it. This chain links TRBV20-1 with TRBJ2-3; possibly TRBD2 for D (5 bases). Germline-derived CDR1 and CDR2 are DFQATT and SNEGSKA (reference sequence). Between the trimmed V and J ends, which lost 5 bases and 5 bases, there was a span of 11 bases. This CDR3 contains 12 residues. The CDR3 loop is CSAPGSGDTQYF. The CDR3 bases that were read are TGCAGTGCTCCGGGGTCGGGAGATACG.

This CDR3 is CASSTGLFNEQFF. The DNA read from the CDR3 is TGTGCCAGCAGCACAGGGTTGTTTAATGAG. J is TRBJ2-1 and V is TRBV28; the D gene is possibly TRBD1 (6 bases). The missing CDR3 end, 3 residues past where the read stops, is filled in from the germline J gene. Trimming stripped 6 bases from V and 7 bases from J, with 13 bases between. Germline V CDR1 and CDR2: MDHEN, SYDVKM. This CDR3 is built from 13 residues.

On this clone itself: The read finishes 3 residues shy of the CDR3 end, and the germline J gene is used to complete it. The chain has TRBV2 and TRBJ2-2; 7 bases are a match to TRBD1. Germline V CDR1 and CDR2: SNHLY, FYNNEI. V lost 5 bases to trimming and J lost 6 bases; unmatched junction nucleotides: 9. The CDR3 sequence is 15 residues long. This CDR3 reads CASSRQGVVSGELFF. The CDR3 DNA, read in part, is TGTGCCAGCAGTAGACAGGGCGTAGTTTCCGGGGAG.

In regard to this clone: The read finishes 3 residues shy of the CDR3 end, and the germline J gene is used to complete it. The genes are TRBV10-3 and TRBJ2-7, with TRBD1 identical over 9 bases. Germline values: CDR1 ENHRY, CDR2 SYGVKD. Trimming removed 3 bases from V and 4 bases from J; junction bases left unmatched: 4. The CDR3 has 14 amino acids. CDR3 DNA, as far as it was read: TGTGCCATCAGTGAATACGGACAGGGGTACGAG. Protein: CAISEYGQGYE. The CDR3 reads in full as CAISEYGQGYEQYF.

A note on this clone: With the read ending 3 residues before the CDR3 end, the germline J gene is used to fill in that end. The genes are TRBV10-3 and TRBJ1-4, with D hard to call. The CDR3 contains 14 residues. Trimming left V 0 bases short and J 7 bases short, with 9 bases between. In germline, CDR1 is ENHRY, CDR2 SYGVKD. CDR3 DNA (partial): TGTGCCATCAGTGAGTCGCACAGTTTTGAAAAA. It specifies CAISESHSFEK. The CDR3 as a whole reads CAISESHSFEKLFF.

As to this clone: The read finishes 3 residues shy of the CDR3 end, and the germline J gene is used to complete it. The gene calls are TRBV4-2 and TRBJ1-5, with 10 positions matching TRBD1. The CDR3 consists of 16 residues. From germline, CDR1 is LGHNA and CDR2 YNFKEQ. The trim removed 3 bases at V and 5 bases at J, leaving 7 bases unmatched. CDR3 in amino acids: CASSHTGTGVYQPQHF. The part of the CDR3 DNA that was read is TGTGCCAGCAGCCACACCGGGACAGGGGTGTATCAGCCC.